A single sample gave rise to the 20 T cell receptor beta chains below, sequenced in a study of beta chain features in type 1 diabetes (dated by TCRdb to between 2017 and 2018). The research as a whole found: A moderate but significant shortening of TCRB CDR3 length was observed in type 1 diabetes patients in all four CD4+ subsets.

Library method: the immunoSEQ multiplex PCR assay. The entire isolated RNA was reverse transcribed using the High Capacity cDNA Reverse Transcription Kit, and thus expressed TCRB transcripts were sequenced. The clones in this table, taken by TCRdb from immuneACCESS, are in-frame only. Not every clone is retained; where verified, under half of the shortfall comes from an unresolved V gene, and the cause of the rest is unknown. The sample records under 350,000 clones, roughly 25% of which are singletons. The top ten constitute about 0.011% of the sample. Their antigens are not known. The sample comprised naive CD4+ T cells from blood. The cell subset or site label corresponds to: true naive CD4+ T cells. These receptor sequences come from a woman aged 25-40 years with type 1 diabetes.

On this clone itself: At the DNA level, this CDR3 is encoded by other sequences in the same sample as well. The rearrangement uses TRBV29-1 and TRBJ1-1, with TRBD1 matching 8 bases. The CDR3 spans 13 residues. Germline CDR1 is SQVTM and CDR2 is ANQGSEA. The V gene end was trimmed by 3 bases and the J gene end by 2 bases; junction bases not matched to a gene: 2. CDR3 nucleotides: TGCAGCGTTGACGGGACAGGCAACACTGAAGCTTTCTTT. Its translation is CSVDGTGNTEAFF.

V gene TRBV6-1 combines with J gene TRBJ2-7, with 7 bases lining up with TRBD1. Germline V lookup: CDR1 MNHNS, CDR2 SASEGT. The length of the CDR3 is 15 residues. The V and J ends lost 7 bases and 3 bases, in that order; junction bases with no gene match: 12. The CDR3 spells CASTTGSPQFYEQYF. The CDR3 DNA follows: TGTGCCAGCACGACAGGGAGCCCACAATTCTACGAGCAGTACTTC.

This clone was counted between two and nine times. CDR3 loop: CASVGDNMNTEAFF. CDR3 coding DNA: TGTGCCAGCGTCGGGGACAACATGAACACTGAAGCTTTCTTT. This chain joins TRBV2 and TRBJ1-1; possible D gene TRBD1, 6 bases. This CDR3 is built from 14 residues. V gave up 8 bases and J gave up 0 bases, with 13 bases separating them. Germline V gives CDR1 SNHLY, CDR2 FYNNEI.

The sample holds a few counts of this clone. The chain combines TRBV30 with TRBJ1-1; 8 bases line up with TRBD1. The V gene end was trimmed by 2 bases and the J gene end by 5 bases; junction bases not matched to a gene: 7. The CDR3 spans 14 residues. Looked up from germline, CDR1 is GTSNPN and CDR2 is SVGIG (reference sequence). The DNA of the CDR3 is TGTGCCTGGAGTCCCGGACAGGGAGTAACTGAAGCTTTCTTT. Amino acids: CAWSPGQGVTEAFF. Complete variable domain (other parts from reference TRBV30 and TRBJ1-1): SQTIHQWPATLVQPVGSPLSLECTVEGTSNPNLYWYRQAAGRGLQLLFYSVGIGQISSEVPQNLSASRPQDRQFILSSKKLLLSDSGFYLCAWSPGQGVTEAFFGQGTRLTVV.

In DNA form, the CDR3 reads TGTGCCAGCTCACCGGAGAGGAGCTCCTATGGCTACACCTTC. The encoded protein is CASSPERSSYGYTF. The V gene is TRBV18, the J gene TRBJ1-2; D remains ambiguous. CDR3 length: 14 amino acids. Per germline, CDR1 KGHSH and CDR2 LQKENI. With 3 bases removed from V and 4 bases from J, the gap between germline ends came to 12 bases. Complete variable domain (other parts from reference TRBV18 and TRBJ1-2): NAGVMQNPRHLVRRRGQEARLRCSPMKGHSHVYWYRQLPEEGLKFMVYLQKENIIDESGMPKERFSAEFPKEGPSILRIQQVVRGDSAAYFCASSPERSSYGYTFGSGTRLTVV.

In this sample, this clone turned up a few times. J is TRBJ1-1 and V is TRBV30; TRBD1 agrees at 7 bases. Trimming took 3 bases from V and 1 from J; bases not matched to a gene: 2. CDR3 length: 13 residues. Per germline, CDR1 GTSNPN and CDR2 SVGIG (reference sequence). The CDR3 coding sequence is TGTGCCTGGAGGGGACAGCCGAACACTGAAGCTTTCTTT. This translates into CAWRGQPNTEAFF.

This clone appeared a few times. The V call is TRBV5-4, the J call TRBJ2-5, with 7 bases aligning to TRBD1. The CDR3 runs to 14 residues. With 4 bases clipped from V and 1 base from J, the junction kept 4 bases outside the gene matches. Germline V gene sequence: CDR1 SGHNT, CDR2 YYREEE (reference sequence). CDR3 nucleotide sequence: TGTGCCAGCAGCCGGGACAGTTCCCAAGAGACCCAGTACTTC. Translated: CASSRDSSQETQYF.

V usage is TRBV10-3 and J usage is TRBJ2-3, with 8 bases fitting TRBD2. CDR1 is ENHRY, CDR2 SYGVKD, per germline. The CDR3 is made up of 16 amino acids. V shed 6 bases and J 2 bases; nucleotides not matched to a gene: 10. The CDR3 reads CAIRRTTSGSTDTQYF. CDR3 bases: TGTGCCATCAGGCGGACCACTAGCGGATCCACAGATACGCAGTATTTT.

This clone appeared a few times. This chain uses TRBV7-2 with TRBJ2-7; D possibly corresponds to TRBD2 (6 bases). The CDR3 sequence is 13 residues long. V was cut by 5 bases and J by 4 bases, with 12 bases left in between. Germline CDR1 SGHTA, CDR2 FQGNSA. CDR3: CASSRKTSYEQYF. In DNA, the CDR3 is TGTGCCAGCAGCCGGAAGACTAGTTACGAGCAGTACTTC. Filled out from reference TRBV7-2 and TRBJ2-7, the complete variable domain reads GAGVSQSPSNKVTEKGKDVELRCDPISGHTALYWYRQSLGQGLEFLIYFQGNSAPDKSGLPSDRFSAERTGGSVSTLTIQRTQQEDSAVYLCASSRKTSYEQYFGPGTRLTVT.

J is TRBJ2-2 and V is TRBV27; D gene unclear. V was clipped by 5 bases and J by 5 bases, with 6 bases between them. CDR1 is MNHEY, CDR2 SMNVEV, per germline (reference sequence). The CDR3 covers 12 residues. For the CDR3, the DNA is TGTGCCAGCAGTGGGCTGACCGGGGAGCTGTTTTTT. It encodes CASSGLTGELFF.

This clone was observed a handful of times. The gene calls are TRBV27 and TRBJ2-7; 7 bases are a match to TRBD2. There are 14 residues in the CDR3. V shed 1 base, J shed 7 bases, and the junction held 7 bases outside the gene matches. The germline V gene has CDR1 MNHEY and CDR2 SMNVEV (reference sequence). The CDR3 here is CASSLLPGGPEQYF. The CDR3, as DNA: TGTGCCAGCAGTTTATTGCCGGGAGGTCCAGAGCAGTACTTC.

The rearrangement links TRBV11-2 to TRBJ2-3; D is uncertain. V lost 1 base, J lost 0 bases, and 8 bases lay in between. The length of the CDR3 is 15 residues. From germline, CDR1 is SGHAT and CDR2 FQNNGV. The chain's CDR3 is CASSLVVLSTDTQYF. The CDR3 DNA reads as TGTGCCAGCAGCTTAGTCGTACTTAGCACAGATACGCAGTATTTT. Variable domain in full (rest from reference TRBV11-2 and TRBJ2-3): EAGVAQSPRYKIIEKRQSVAFWCNPISGHATLYWYQQILGQGPKLLIQFQNNGVVDDSQLPKDRFSAERLKGVDSTLKIQPAKLEDSAVYLCASSLVVLSTDTQYFGPGTRLTVL.

The V and J genes are TRBV19 and TRBJ2-1; no firm D call. The CDR3 sequence is 16 residues long. Deletions cut 3 bases from V and 0 bases from J, with 12 bases between. CDR1 is LNHDA and CDR2 is SQIVND in the germline V gene (reference sequence). The CDR3 bases are TGTGCCAGTAGTATCTTGCGCGGCAGCTCCTACAATGAGCAGTTCTTC. It codes for CASSILRGSSYNEQFF.

This clone turned up a few times. The chain recombines TRBV28 with TRBJ2-7, with D perhaps TRBD2 (5 bases). This CDR3 has 16 residues. V lost 4 bases and J lost 5, with 21 bases in between. Germline CDR1 MDHEN, CDR2 SYDVKM. Here the CDR3 DNA reads TGTGCCAGCAGTTCCCCGGGCCTTATCGGGGTCCACGAGCAGTACTTC. This sequence encodes CASSSPGLIGVHEQYF.

This chain uses TRBV29-1 with TRBJ1-1; D gene uncertain. In germline, CDR1 is SQVTM, CDR2 ANQGSEA. The CDR3 spans 12 residues. Trimming shortened V by 7 bases and J by 1 base, and 10 bases separated the two germline ends. The CDR3 loop reads CSGGLWNTEAFF. The DNA for the CDR3 is TGCAGCGGTGGACTGTGGAACACTGAAGCTTTCTTT.

The genes are TRBV7-2 and TRBJ1-5; tentatively, D is TRBD1 (5 bases). The CDR3 sequence is 12 residues long. Germline CDR1 is SGHTA and CDR2 is FQGNSA. The V end lost 5 bases, the J end lost 7 bases, and 9 bases lay between the germline ends. CDR3 in DNA: TGTGCCAGCAGCGACCCAGGGCAGCCCCAGCATTTT. Translation: CASSDPGQPQHF.

This clone came up a few times. The chain employs TRBV7-3 and TRBJ2-5; the D gene is possibly TRBD1 (5 bases). Germline V lookup: CDR1 SGHTA, CDR2 FQGTGA. This CDR3 is built from 13 residues. Trimming shortened V by 5 bases and J by 7 bases, and 14 bases separated the two germline ends. The CDR3 loop reads CASSREGDGTQYF. CDR3 nucleotide sequence: TGTGCCAGCAGCCGTGAAGGGGATGGGACCCAGTACTTC.

The J gene is TRBJ1-1, the V gene TRBV29-1; weak D call: TRBD1 (6 bases). In germline, CDR1 is SQVTM, CDR2 ANQGSEA. This CDR3 spans 11 amino acids. V lost 8 bases and J lost 7, with 14 bases in between. This chain's CDR3 is CSLTKGDEAFF. CDR3 nucleotides: TGCAGCTTAACGAAGGGGGATGAAGCTTTCTTT.

This chain links TRBV7-8 with TRBJ2-7, with TRBD1 matching over 8 bases. The V segment lost 5 bases and the J segment 3 bases; nucleotides outside the gene matches: 6. CDR3 size: 14 residues. From germline, CDR1 is SGHVS and CDR2 FQNEAQ. The CDR3 region is CASSHGTGVYEQYF. For the CDR3, the DNA is TGTGCCAGCAGCCACGGGACAGGCGTCTACGAGCAGTACTTC.

This clone was detected a few times. The chain employs TRBV29-1 and TRBJ2-1; 7 bases map to TRBD2. V gave up 8 bases and J gave up 4 bases; unmatched junction bases: 11. Germline assignment: CDR1 SQVTM and CDR2 ANQGSEA. The CDR3 length is 14 residues. The DNA for the CDR3 is TGCAGCTGTGAGCGGGGAAGATCTTACAATGAGCAGTTCTTC. Protein product: CSCERGRSYNEQFF.